The 6 T cell receptor beta chains below were found in one sample sequenced in a study of cytomegalovirus exposure and HLA in healthy donors. Method: immunoSEQ multiplex PCR; TCRdb's copy keeps in-frame clones and lacks some. The table has some 160,000 clones, 88% seen once. Sequenced material: PBMCs. All receptors come from a man aged 18 to 35 in good health and CMV-seronegative.

The chain joins TRBV19 to TRBJ1-5; 7 nucleotides align to TRBD1. The germline CDR1 and CDR2 sequences are LNHDA and SQIVND (reference sequence). The J segment lost 0 bases and the V segment lost 3 bases, leaving 5 bases of the junction unmatched. This CDR3 contains 16 residues. The CDR3 DNA follows: TGTGCCAGTAGTATGGGGGACAGATATAGCAATCAGCCCCAGCATTTT. Protein: CASSMGDRYSNQPQHF.

The V and J genes are TRBV6-1 and TRBJ2-7; D possibly corresponds to TRBD2 (5 bases). The germline gives CDR1 MNHNS, CDR2 SASEGT. V lost 4 bases, J lost 5 bases, and 21 bases lay in between. The CDR3 sequence is 16 residues long. The CDR3 sequence: CASSVVVSSARNEQYF. CDR3 nucleotides: TGTGCCAGCAGTGTAGTCGTGAGTAGCGCCCGGAACGAGCAGTACTTC.

The chain uses TRBV10-3 and TRBJ2-7; D is undetermined. The CDR3 contains 14 residues. Per germline, CDR1 ENHRY and CDR2 SYGVKD. V lost 5 bases and J lost 3, with 14 bases in between. CDR3 sequence reads: CAISPEWSLYEQYF. DNA of the CDR3: TGTGCCATCAGTCCTGAGTGGTCCCTCTACGAGCAGTACTTC.

The chain recombines TRBV27 with TRBJ2-7; 7 positions match TRBD1. V shed 3 bases and J 0 bases; nucleotides not matched to a gene: 2. Per the germline V gene, CDR1 is MNHEY and CDR2 is SMNVEV (reference sequence). CDR3 size: 14 residues. The CDR3 here is CASSFGDSSYEQYF. Here the CDR3 DNA reads TGTGCCAGCAGTTTTGGGGACAGCTCCTACGAGCAGTACTTC.

The rearrangement joins TRBV20-1 to TRBJ2-7; D might be TRBD2 (5 bases). Germline CDR1 and CDR2: DFQATT and SNEGSKA (reference sequence). V was shortened by 1 base and J by 6 bases, with 7 bases between the two germline ends. This CDR3 spans 11 amino acids. The CDR3, as DNA: TGCAGTGCTAGAGGCGCGGGCGAGCAGTACGTC. Translation: CSARGAGEQYV.

The chain combines TRBV28 with TRBJ2-1, with 8 bases that match TRBD2. The CDR3 covers 12 residues. Germline values: CDR1 MDHEN, CDR2 SYDVKM. Losses at the gene ends were 5 bases for V and 10 bases for J; bases not matched to a gene: 4. For the CDR3, the DNA is TGTGCCAGCAGTAGGGTAGCGGGAGAGCAGTTCTTC. It yields the protein CASSRVAGEQFF.